The table lists the clone carrying this T cell receptor beta chain with many counts. Its antigen remains unknown. The data are from a study of T cell repertoires in cytomegalovirus infection. Study-wide background: Matching HLA type and CMV infection were both indicated by public TCR beta signatures. General study findings and limits: In two of eight donors, the top clonotype was HLA-C-restricted CMV-specific. Cumulative public TCR beta family frequency identified carriers of CMV plus the relevant HLA.

TCRdb reanalysed the reads using MiXCR and keeps one entry per CDR3 protein. The sample has 150,000 to 180,000 distinct CDR3 sequences; about a quarter are singletons. The material sequenced was PBMCs. This clonotype was obtained from a human donor in good health (CMV status not recorded). Some clones in this sample may be carry-over from other donors' samples.

CDR3 sequence reads: CASSLEGAAKNIQYF. CDR3 bases: TGTGCCAGCAGCTTGGAGGGGGCGGCCAAAAACATTCAGTACTTC. The V and J genes are TRBV7-3 and TRBJ2-4, with a tentative D call TRBD1 (7 bases). From germline, CDR1 is SGHTA and CDR2 FQGTGA. Trimming removed 3 bases at V and 1 base at J, with 10 bases between. The CDR3 spans 15 residues.